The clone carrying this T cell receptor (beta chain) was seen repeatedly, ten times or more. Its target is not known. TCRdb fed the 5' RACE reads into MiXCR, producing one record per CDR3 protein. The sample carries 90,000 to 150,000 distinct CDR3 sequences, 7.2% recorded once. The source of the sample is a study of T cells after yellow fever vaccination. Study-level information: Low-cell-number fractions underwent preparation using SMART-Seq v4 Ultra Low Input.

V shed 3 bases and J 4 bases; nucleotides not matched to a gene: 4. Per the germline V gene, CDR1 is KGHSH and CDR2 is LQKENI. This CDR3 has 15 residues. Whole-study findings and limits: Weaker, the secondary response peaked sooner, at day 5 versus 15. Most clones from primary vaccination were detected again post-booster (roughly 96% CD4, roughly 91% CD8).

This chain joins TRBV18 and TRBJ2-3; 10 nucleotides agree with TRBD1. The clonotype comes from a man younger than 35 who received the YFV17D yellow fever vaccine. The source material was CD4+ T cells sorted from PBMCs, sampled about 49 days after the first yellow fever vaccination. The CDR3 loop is CASSPPGQGPDTQYF. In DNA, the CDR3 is TGTGCCAGCTCACCCCCGGGACAGGGGCCAGATACGCAGTATTTT.